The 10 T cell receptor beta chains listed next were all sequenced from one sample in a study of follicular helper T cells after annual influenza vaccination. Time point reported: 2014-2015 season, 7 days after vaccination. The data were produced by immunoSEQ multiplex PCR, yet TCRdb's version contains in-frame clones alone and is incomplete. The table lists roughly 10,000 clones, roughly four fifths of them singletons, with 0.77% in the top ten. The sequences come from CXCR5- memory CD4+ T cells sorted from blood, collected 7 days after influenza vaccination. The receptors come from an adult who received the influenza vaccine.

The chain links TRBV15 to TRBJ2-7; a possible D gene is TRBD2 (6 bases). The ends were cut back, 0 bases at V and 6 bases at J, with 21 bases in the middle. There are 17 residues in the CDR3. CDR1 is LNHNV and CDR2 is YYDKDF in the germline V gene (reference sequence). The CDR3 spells CATSRDVGAGLLVEQYF. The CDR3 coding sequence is TGTGCCACCAGCAGAGATGTCGGGGCGGGGTTGCTTGTCGAGCAGTACTTC.

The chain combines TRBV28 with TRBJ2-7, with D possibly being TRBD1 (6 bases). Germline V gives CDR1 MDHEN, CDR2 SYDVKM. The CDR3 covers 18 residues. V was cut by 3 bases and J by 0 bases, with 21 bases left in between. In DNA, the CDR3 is TGTGCCAGCAGTTTCGATGTTAAGGGGACACTCCCCTCCTACGAGCAGTACTTC. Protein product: CASSFDVKGTLPSYEQYF.

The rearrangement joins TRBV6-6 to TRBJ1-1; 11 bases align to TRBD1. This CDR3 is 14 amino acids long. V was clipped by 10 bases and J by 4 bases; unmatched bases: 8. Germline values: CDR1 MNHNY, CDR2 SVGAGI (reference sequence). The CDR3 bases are TGTGCCATCTCCGGACAGGGGGCTGGCACTGAAGCTTTCTTT. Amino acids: CAISGQGAGTEAFF.

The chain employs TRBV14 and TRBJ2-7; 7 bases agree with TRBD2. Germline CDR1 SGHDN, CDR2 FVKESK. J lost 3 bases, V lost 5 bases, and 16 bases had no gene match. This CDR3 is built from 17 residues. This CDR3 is CASSALSGSGGFYEQYF. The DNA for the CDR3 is TGTGCCAGCAGCGCACTGTCGGGATCGGGAGGATTCTACGAGCAGTACTTC.

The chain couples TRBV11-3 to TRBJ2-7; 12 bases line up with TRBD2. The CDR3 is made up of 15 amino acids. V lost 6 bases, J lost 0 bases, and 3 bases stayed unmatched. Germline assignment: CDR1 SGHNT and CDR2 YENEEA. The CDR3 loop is CASRGLAGASYEQYF. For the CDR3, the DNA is TGTGCCAGCAGGGGACTAGCGGGCGCCTCCTACGAGCAGTACTTC.

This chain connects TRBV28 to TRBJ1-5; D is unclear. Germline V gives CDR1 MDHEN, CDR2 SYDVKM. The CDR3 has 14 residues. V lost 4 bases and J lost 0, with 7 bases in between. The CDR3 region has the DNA TGTGCCAGCAGTTATATTTATAGCAATCAGCCCCAGCATTTT. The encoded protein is CASSYIYSNQPQHF. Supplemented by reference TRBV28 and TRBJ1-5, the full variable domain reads DVKVTQSSRYLVKRTGEKVFLECVQDMDHENMFWYRQDPGLGLRLIYFSYDVKMKEKGDIPEGYSVSREKKERFSLILESASTNQTSMYLCASSYIYSNQPQHFGDGTRLSIL.

CDR3 sequence reads: CASSLYRQGDQETQYF. The CDR3, as DNA: TGTGCCAGCAGTTTGTACAGGCAAGGGGACCAAGAGACCCAGTACTTC. The genes are TRBV28 and TRBJ2-5; a weak D match, TRBD1 (5 bases). V lost 3 bases to trimming and J lost 0 bases, with 14 bases between them. Per the germline V gene, CDR1 is MDHEN and CDR2 is SYDVKM. CDR3 length: 16 residues. The whole variable domain, remainder taken from reference TRBV28 and TRBJ2-5, is DVKVTQSSRYLVKRTGEKVFLECVQDMDHENMFWYRQDPGLGLRLIYFSYDVKMKEKGDIPEGYSVSREKKERFSLILESASTNQTSMYLCASSLYRQGDQETQYFGPGTRLLVL.

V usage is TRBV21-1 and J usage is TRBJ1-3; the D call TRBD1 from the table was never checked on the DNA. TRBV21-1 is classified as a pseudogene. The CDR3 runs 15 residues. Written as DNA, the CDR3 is TGTGCCAGCAGCAAAGCCTCAGGGGCGTCGAACACCATATATTTT. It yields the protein CASSKASGASNTIYF.

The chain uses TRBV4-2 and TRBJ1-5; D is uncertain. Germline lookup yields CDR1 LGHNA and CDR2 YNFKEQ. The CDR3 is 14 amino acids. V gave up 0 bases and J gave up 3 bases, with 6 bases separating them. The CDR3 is CASSQEVANQPQHF. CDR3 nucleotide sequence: TGTGCCAGCAGCCAAGAGGTGGCCAATCAGCCCCAGCATTTT.

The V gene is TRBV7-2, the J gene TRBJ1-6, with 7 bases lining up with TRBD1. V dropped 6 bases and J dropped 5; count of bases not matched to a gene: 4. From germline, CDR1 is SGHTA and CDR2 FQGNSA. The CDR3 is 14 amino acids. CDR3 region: CASSWGQNNSPLHF. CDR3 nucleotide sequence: TGTGCCAGCAGTTGGGGACAGAATAATTCACCCCTCCACTTT.